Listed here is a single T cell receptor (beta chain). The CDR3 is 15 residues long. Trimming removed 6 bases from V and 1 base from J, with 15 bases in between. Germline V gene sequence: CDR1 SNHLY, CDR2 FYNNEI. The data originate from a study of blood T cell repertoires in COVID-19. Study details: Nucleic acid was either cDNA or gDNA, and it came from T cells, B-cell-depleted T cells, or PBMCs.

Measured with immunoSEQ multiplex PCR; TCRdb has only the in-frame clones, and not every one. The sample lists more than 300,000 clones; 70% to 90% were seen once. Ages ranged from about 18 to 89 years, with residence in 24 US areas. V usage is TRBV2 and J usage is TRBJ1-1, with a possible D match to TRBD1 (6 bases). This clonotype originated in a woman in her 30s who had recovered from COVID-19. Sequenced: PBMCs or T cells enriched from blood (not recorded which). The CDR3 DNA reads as TGTGCCAGCAGGGACGCTACAGGGCGGAACACTGAAGCTTTCTTT. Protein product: CASRDATGRNTEAFF.